This T cell receptor beta chain was identified during a study of prognosis after radiotherapy for stage I lung cancer. Per germline, CDR1 KGHDR and CDR2 SFDVKD. The CDR3 is 18 residues long. Researchers used two-round multiplex PCR to amplify TCR beta CDR3 starting from genomic DNA. Primers specific to each TRBV and TRBJ gene drove first-round PCR. TCRdb re-derived calls from the multiplex PCR reads in MiXCR, one entry per CDR3 protein. The table has 15,000 to 20,000 distinct CDR3 sequences, roughly 31% seen once. In regard to this clonotype: The junction shows a germline mismatch at one end, possibly a read error.

This sequence was found in a donor of 50 years or more with non-small cell lung cancer. This chain joins TRBV24-1 and TRBJ2-3; D is perhaps TRBD2 (6 bases). The source material was PBMCs, sampled before or after stereotactic body radiation therapy (not recorded which). The CDR3 here is CATSDTGVAVTSTYTQYF. DNA of the CDR3: TGTGCCACCAGTGATACCGGAGTGGCAGTTACTAGCACATATACGCAGTATTTT.